This T cell receptor beta chain was identified during a study of blood T cell repertoires in COVID-19. For the study at large: Acute and convalescent COVID-19 samples came from the United States, Italy and Spain. PBMCs, B-cell-depleted T cells, or T cells were the source of the cDNA or gDNA that made up the material.

Measured with immunoSEQ multiplex PCR; TCRdb has only the in-frame clones, and not every one. The sample records roughly 180,000 clones, 81% being singletons. Per germline, CDR1 MNHNS and CDR2 SASEGT. J gave up 4 bases and V 2 bases, and 7 bases lay outside the gene matches. This CDR3 is built from 15 residues. The source of this sequence is a woman aged 40 to 49 with COVID-19, enrolled during active disease. Sequenced: peripheral blood. The V call is TRBV6-1, the J call TRBJ1-1; the match to TRBD1 covers 7 bases. CDR3 bases: TGTGCCAGCAGTGAATCGCGACAGGGTCTCACTGAAGCTTTCTTT. Protein sequence: CASSESRQGLTEAFF.